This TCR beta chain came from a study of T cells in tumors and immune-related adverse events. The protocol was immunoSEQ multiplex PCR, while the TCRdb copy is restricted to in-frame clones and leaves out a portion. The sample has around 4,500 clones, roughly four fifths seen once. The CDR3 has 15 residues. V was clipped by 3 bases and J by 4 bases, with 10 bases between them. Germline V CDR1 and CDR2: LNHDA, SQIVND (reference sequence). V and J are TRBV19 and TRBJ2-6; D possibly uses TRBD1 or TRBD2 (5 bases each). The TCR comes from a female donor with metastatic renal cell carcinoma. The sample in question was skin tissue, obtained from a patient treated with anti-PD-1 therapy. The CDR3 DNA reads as TGTGCCAGTAGTATCTCCGGGGCAGGGGCCAACGTCCTGACTTTC. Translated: CASSISGAGANVLTF.